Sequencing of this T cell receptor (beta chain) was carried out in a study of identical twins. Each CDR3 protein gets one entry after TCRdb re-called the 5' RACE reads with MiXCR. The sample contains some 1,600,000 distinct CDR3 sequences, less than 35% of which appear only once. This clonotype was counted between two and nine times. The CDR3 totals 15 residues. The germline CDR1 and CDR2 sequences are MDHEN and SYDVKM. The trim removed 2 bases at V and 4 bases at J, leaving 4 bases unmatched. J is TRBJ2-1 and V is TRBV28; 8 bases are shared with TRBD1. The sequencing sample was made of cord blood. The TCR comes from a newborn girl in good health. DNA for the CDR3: TGTGCCAGCAGTTTACAGGGGGCTCGGTACAATGAGCAGTTCTTC. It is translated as CASSLQGARYNEQFF.